The table lists the clone carrying this T cell receptor beta chain with many counts. This sample is part of a study of regulatory T cells in long-lasting Graves disease. This CDR3 has 13 residues. The V end lost 4 bases, the J end lost 12 bases, and 16 bases lay between the germline ends. Germline-derived CDR1 and CDR2 are MNHNS and SASEGT. Time point denoted: newly diagnosed GD, antithyroid drugs for less than 3 months. Construction of the TCR library relied on RNA isolated from PBMCs. Arm-PCR of CDR3 regions and iRepertoire HTBI primers were the basis on which TCR beta libraries were built. From the multiplex PCR reads, TCRdb called clonotypes with MiXCR, one entry per CDR3 protein. In the table there are 400,000 to 500,000 distinct CDR3 sequences, 14% to 15% of which are singletons. The same sample was also used in a study of T cells in Graves' hyperthyroidism and ophthalmopathy.

The chain employs TRBV6-1 and TRBJ2-1, with D possibly being TRBD2 (5 bases). The material sequenced was peripheral blood mononuclear cells (PBMCs), taken at new diagnosis, from a patient treated with antithyroid drugs. The sequence came from a woman aged 25-40 years with Graves disease. The CDR3 loop reads CASSVDRGWSQFF. The DNA for the CDR3 is TGTGCCAGCAGTGTGGACCGCGGGTGGTCGCAGTTCTTC.